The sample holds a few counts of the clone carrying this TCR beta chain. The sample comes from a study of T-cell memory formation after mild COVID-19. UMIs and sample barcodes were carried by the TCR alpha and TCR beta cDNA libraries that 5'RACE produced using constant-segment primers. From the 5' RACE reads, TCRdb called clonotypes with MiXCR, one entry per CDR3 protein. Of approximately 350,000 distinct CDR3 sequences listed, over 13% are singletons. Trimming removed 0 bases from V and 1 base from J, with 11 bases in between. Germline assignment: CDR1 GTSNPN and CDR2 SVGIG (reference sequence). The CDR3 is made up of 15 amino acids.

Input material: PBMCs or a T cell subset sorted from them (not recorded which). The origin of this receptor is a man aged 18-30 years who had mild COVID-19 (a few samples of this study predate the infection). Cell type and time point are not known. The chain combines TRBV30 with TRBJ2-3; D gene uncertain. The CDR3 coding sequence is TGTGCCTGGAGTGTACCTGGCGGTCGCACAGATACGCAGTATTTT. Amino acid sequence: CAWSVPGGRTDTQYF.